Following are 30 T cell receptor beta chains from one sample sequenced in a study of control samples from healthy donors and cancer patients. The method was immunoSEQ multiplex PCR; TCRdb's version includes in-frame clones alone and lacks a portion of them. The sample includes approximately 150,000 clones, around 90% of them seen just once. Sequences were obtained from blood. Source of these receptors: a man aged 25 to 40 in good health.

J is TRBJ1-1 and V is TRBV9; the D is unclear. CDR3 length equals 13 residues. In germline, CDR1 is SGDLS, CDR2 YYNGEE. V was shortened by 1 base and J by 0 bases, with 4 bases between the two germline ends. The CDR3 loop reads CASSVSVNTEAFF. DNA for the CDR3: TGTGCCAGCAGCGTAAGTGTGAACACTGAAGCTTTCTTT.

J is TRBJ2-7 and V is TRBV6-5; 7 bases align to TRBD2. CDR1 is MNHEY and CDR2 is SVGAGI in the germline V gene. Trimming cost V 2 bases and J 3 bases; bases outside gene matches: 1. CDR3 length: 13 residues. CDR3 nucleotide sequence: TGTGCCAGCAGTTACGCTAGCGGCTACGAGCAGTACTTC. Its translation is CASSYASGYEQYF.

Concerning this clone itself: The identical CDR3 is also encoded by other nucleotide sequences in the sample. The chain combines TRBV27 with TRBJ1-2; D remains ambiguous. The CDR3 runs 13 residues. Germline V gene data show CDR1 as MNHEY and CDR2 as SMNVEV (reference sequence). Trimming removed 3 bases from V and 3 bases from J, with 8 bases in between. The CDR3 DNA reads TGTGCCAGCAGTTTTGGCGGGGACTATGGCTACACCTTC. Translated: CASSFGGDYGYTF.

The J gene is TRBJ1-5, the V gene TRBV27; 9 bases match TRBD1. The V and J ends lost 3 bases and 5 bases, in that order; junction bases with no gene match: 2. Germline V gene sequence: CDR1 MNHEY, CDR2 SMNVEV (reference sequence). CDR3 size: 14 residues. The CDR3 bases are TGTGCCAGCAGTTTTCGACAGGGGGATCAGCCCCAGCATTTT. Protein product: CASSFRQGDQPQHF.

This clone is a singleton in its sample. The gene calls are TRBV24-1 and TRBJ2-7, with 8 nucleotides matching TRBD1. The CDR3 length is 15 residues. Germline CDR1 is KGHDR and CDR2 is SFDVKD. V was pared by 2 bases and J by 6 bases, with 8 bases of the junction left unmatched. The CDR3 is CATSDSQGAQVEQYF. The CDR3 DNA reads TGTGCCACCAGTGATTCGCAGGGGGCGCAAGTCGAGCAGTACTTC.

This clone is a singleton in its sample. This chain uses TRBV12-5 with TRBJ1-1; tentative D call: TRBD1 (6 bases). The CDR3 is 12 amino acids. CDR1 is LGHNT and CDR2 is FRNRAP in the germline V gene. The V end lost 5 bases, the J end lost 3 bases, and 7 bases lay between the germline ends. This CDR3 reads CASGKGDTEAFF. The CDR3 bases are TGTGCTAGTGGTAAGGGGGACACTGAAGCTTTCTTT. Looking up the rest from reference TRBV12-5 and TRBJ1-1 gives the full variable domain: DARVTQTPRHKVTEMGQEVTMRCQPILGHNTVFWYRQTMMQGLELLAYFRNRAPLDDSGMPKDRFSAEMPDATLATLKIQPSEPRDSAVYFCASGKGDTEAFFGQGTRLTVV.

The chain employs TRBV19 and TRBJ1-1; possibly TRBD1 for D (5 bases). Germline V gene lookup returns CDR1 LNHDA and CDR2 SQIVND (reference sequence). Trimming took 1 base from V and 1 from J, leaving 13 bases between them. This CDR3 contains 16 residues. As DNA, the CDR3 is TGTGCCAGTAGTATAGCCGCGGGGACTGAGAACACTGAAGCTTTCTTT. Translated: CASSIAAGTENTEAFF.

This CDR3 reads CASSLDRGTEAFF. CDR3 DNA sequence: TGTGCCAGCAGCTTGGACAGGGGCACTGAAGCTTTCTTT. This chain connects TRBV5-6 to TRBJ1-1; TRBD1 matches at 7 bases. The CDR3 is 13 amino acids. Germline lookup yields CDR1 SGHDT and CDR2 YYEEEE. V was pared by 0 bases and J by 4 bases, with 0 bases of the junction left unmatched.

V gene TRBV29-1 combines with J gene TRBJ1-1; TRBD1 matches 8 bases. The ends lost 6 bases at V and 4 bases at J; junction bases unmatched: 7. This CDR3 is built from 13 residues. Germline CDR1 SQVTM, CDR2 ANQGSEA. The CDR3 coding sequence is TGCAGCGTAATGACAGGGGCAAGCACTGAAGCTTTCTTT. It translates to CSVMTGASTEAFF.

The J gene is TRBJ2-1, the V gene TRBV4-1, with 8 bases aligning to TRBD2. The CDR3 loop spans 17 amino acids. CDR1 and CDR2 from the germline V gene are MGHRA and YSYEKL. After removal of 0 bases from V and 6 bases from J, the junction contained 10 bases not matched to a gene. The DNA of the CDR3 is TGCGCCAGCAGCCAAGACAAATGGGCTAGCGGGTCCAATGAGCAGTTCTTC. Its protein product is CASSQDKWASGSNEQFF.

This clone has more than one count but fewer than ten. V is TRBV6-5 and J is TRBJ2-6, with TRBD1 identical over 7 bases. CDR3 length: 15 residues. The germline CDR1 and CDR2 sequences are MNHEY and SVGAGI. V lost 6 bases to trimming and J lost 0 bases; unmatched junction nucleotides: 2. CDR3 DNA sequence: TGTGCCAGCAGAGGGACAGCCTCTGGGGCCAACGTCCTGACTTTC. As protein: CASRGTASGANVLTF.

The chain employs TRBV5-1 and TRBJ1-1, with a weak D call TRBD1 (6 bases). Germline CDR1 is SGHRS and CDR2 is YFSETQ. V dropped 3 bases and J dropped 1 base, with 16 bases sitting between them. This CDR3 region has 16 residues. CDR3 sequence (DNA): TGCGCCAGCAGCTCAACCGTCACAGGGCCGAACACTGAAGCTTTCTTT. This gives the protein CASSSTVTGPNTEAFF.

The chain is built from TRBV6-5 and TRBJ2-7; 8 nucleotides agree with TRBD1. The length of the CDR3 is 14 residues. The germline gives CDR1 MNHEY, CDR2 SVGAGI. After removal of 5 bases from V and 4 bases from J, the junction contained 7 bases not matched to a gene. The CDR3 nucleotides are TGTGCCAGCAGTCCAGGGGGCTTGATGTACGAGCAGTACTTC. Its protein is CASSPGGLMYEQYF.

The CDR3 is CASSFRRRLSGNTIYF. The DNA for the CDR3 is TGTGCCAGCAGCTTTCGACGGCGTCTCTCTGGAAACACCATATATTTT. The rearrangement joins TRBV5-6 to TRBJ1-3; D uncertain. Trimming took off 2 bases at V and 0 bases at J, with 12 bases between the two ends. CDR1 and CDR2 from the germline V gene are SGHDT and YYEEEE. The CDR3 loop spans 16 amino acids. Based on the CDR3 plus reference TRBV5-6 and TRBJ1-3, the full variable domain is DAGVTQSPTHLIKTRGQQVTLRCSPKSGHDTVSWYQQALGQGPQFIFQYYEEEERQRGNFPDRFSGHQFPNYSSELNVNALLLGDSALYLCASSFRRRLSGNTIYFGEGSWLTVV.

This clone appeared a few times. The rearrangement uses TRBV11-2 and TRBJ2-7, with D uncertain. CDR1 and CDR2 (germline): SGHAT, FQNNGV. Trimming left V 2 bases short and J 0 bases short, with 17 bases between. The CDR3 runs 17 residues. The CDR3 DNA reads TGTGCCAGCAGCTTAAGTTCCCCCGGGCCTTACTCCTACGAGCAGTACTTC. Protein sequence: CASSLSSPGPYSYEQYF.

The V gene is TRBV7-9, the J gene TRBJ2-7; D call uncertain. Germline CDR1 is SEHNR and CDR2 is FQNEAQ (reference sequence). The CDR3 consists of 12 residues. Trimming removed 5 bases from V and 7 bases from J, with 12 bases in between. The CDR3 bases are TGTGCCAGCAGCCCCCAAGTAGCAGAGCAGTACTTC. Residues: CASSPQVAEQYF. The entire variable domain, with the rest obtained from reference TRBV7-9 and TRBJ2-7, is as follows: DTGVSQNPRHKITKRGQNVTFRCDPISEHNRLYWYRQTLGQGPEFLTYFQNEAQLEKSRLLSDRFSAERPKGSFSTLEIQRTEQGDSAMYLCASSPQVAEQYFGPGTRLTVT.

The chain joins TRBV3-1 (or the pseudogene TRBV3-2) to TRBJ1-4; D not resolved. The CDR3 length is 14 residues. V was pared by 0 bases and J by 8 bases, with 10 bases between. Germline loops: CDR1 LGHDT, CDR2 YNNKEL (reference sequence). CDR3 sequence reads: CASSQDIRGEKLFF. The CDR3 DNA reads TGTGCCAGCAGCCAAGATATTCGAGGGGAAAAACTGTTTTTT.

The rearrangement links TRBV5-4 to TRBJ2-3; D unresolved. Trimming took 7 bases from V and 0 from J, leaving 3 bases between them. The CDR3 length is 11 residues. Per germline, CDR1 SGHNT and CDR2 YYREEE (reference sequence). This CDR3 is CASESTDTQYF. The CDR3 nucleotides are TGTGCCAGCGAGAGCACAGATACGCAGTATTTT.

V and J are TRBV10-3 and TRBJ2-5, with 11 bases identical to TRBD2. With 10 bases clipped from V and 0 bases from J, the junction kept 1 base outside the gene matches. This CDR3 comprises 13 residues. Germline CDR1 and CDR2: ENHRY and SYGVKD. The CDR3 DNA reads as TGTGCCACTAGCGGGGGGTACCAAGAGACCCAGTACTTC. Translation gives CATSGGYQETQYF.

CDR3 bases: TGTGCCAGCAGCTTATTCCCAGGACAGGGACGGCACACTGAAGCTTTCTTT. It is translated as CASSLFPGQGRHTEAFF. The chain links TRBV11-2 to TRBJ1-1, with TRBD1 identical over 8 bases. The V segment lost 2 bases and the J segment 3 bases; nucleotides outside the gene matches: 11. CDR3 length equals 17 residues. Germline-derived CDR1 and CDR2 are SGHAT and FQNNGV.

This chain links TRBV11-1 with TRBJ2-7, with TRBD1 identical over 11 bases. Germline V CDR1 and CDR2: SGHAT, FQDESV (reference sequence). CDR3 length: 16 amino acids. The junction had 9 bases not matched to a gene; V was cut back by 5 bases and J by 3 bases. The DNA for the CDR3 is TGTGCCAGCAGCGCGGTCGCCGGGACAGGGGGCTACGAGCAGTACTTC. Translated, it gives CASSAVAGTGGYEQYF.

Written as DNA, the CDR3 is TGCGCCAGCAGTGAGTTCGTGGGTACGAACACCGGGGAGCTGTTTTTT. It codes for CASSEFVGTNTGELFF. The V gene is TRBV10-2, the J gene TRBJ2-2; no reliable D call. Trimming stripped 1 base from V and 0 bases from J, with 9 bases between. The CDR3 sequence is 16 residues long. Germline CDR1 is WSHSY and CDR2 is SAAADI.

The chain combines TRBV19 with TRBJ1-1; D call uncertain. V shed 1 base and J shed 12 bases, with 15 bases lying between them. The CDR3 is made up of 13 amino acids. Per germline, CDR1 LNHDA and CDR2 SQIVND (reference sequence). The CDR3 loop is CASSIGPTPWTFF. DNA of the CDR3: TGTGCCAGTAGTATAGGACCGACACCCTGGACTTTCTTT.

V usage is TRBV11-2 and J usage is TRBJ2-1, with D uncertain. Trimming took off 1 base at V and 12 bases at J, with 7 bases between the two ends. CDR3 length equals 11 residues. The germline V gene encodes CDR1 SGHAT and CDR2 FQNNGV. In DNA, the CDR3 is TGTGCCAGCAGCTTAGGATCTCGGCAGTTCTTC. It specifies CASSLGSRQFF.

The V gene is TRBV24-1, the J gene TRBJ1-1, with 7 positions matching TRBD1. This CDR3 has 13 residues. V lost 9 bases to trimming and J lost 1 base; unmatched junction nucleotides: 4. Germline V gene data show CDR1 as KGHDR and CDR2 as SFDVKD. The CDR3 sequence is CATSRTGNTEAFF. The CDR3 DNA is TGTGCCACCTCCCGGACAGGGAACACTGAAGCTTTCTTT.

This clone appeared once. CDR3 sequence: CASSYTVPPYEQYF. The CDR3 DNA reads TGTGCCAGCAGTTATACAGTGCCCCCCTACGAGCAGTACTTC. The rearrangement uses TRBV27 and TRBJ2-7; D call uncertain. V was shortened by 4 bases and J by 2 bases, with 12 bases between the two germline ends. Germline V gene lookup returns CDR1 MNHEY and CDR2 SMNVEV (reference sequence). The CDR3 has 14 amino acids.

The rearrangement links TRBV6-5 to TRBJ1-4; 8 bases match TRBD1. Trimming took 6 bases from V and 4 from J; bases not matched to a gene: 4. This CDR3 is 14 amino acids long. Germline lookup yields CDR1 MNHEY and CDR2 SVGAGI. The CDR3 loop reads CASRDRALNEKLFF. In DNA, the CDR3 is TGTGCCAGCAGGGACAGGGCCCTTAATGAAAAACTGTTTTTT.

This rearrangement joins TRBV9 to TRBJ2-2; D call uncertain. The CDR3 extends over 15 amino acids. V lost 0 bases and J 2 bases, leaving 8 bases between the germline ends. Looked up from germline, CDR1 is SGDLS and CDR2 is YYNGEE. CDR3 region: CASSVALPNTGELFF. The CDR3 DNA follows: TGTGCCAGCAGCGTAGCATTACCTAACACCGGGGAGCTGTTTTTT.

In its sample, this clone was seen once. The chain carries TRBV6-6 and TRBJ1-2; D not certain. V was clipped by 6 bases and J by 6 bases, with 11 bases between them. Germline assignment: CDR1 MNHNY and CDR2 SVGAGI (reference sequence). The CDR3 is made up of 12 amino acids. CDR3 residues: CASSHLKDGYTF. In DNA, the CDR3 is TGTGCCAGCAGCCATTTGAAGGATGGCTACACCTTC.

The chain uses TRBV2 and TRBJ2-5; tentatively, D is TRBD1 (6 bases). There are 13 residues in the CDR3. Per germline, CDR1 SNHLY and CDR2 FYNNEI. The ends were cut back, 8 bases at V and 3 bases at J, with 13 bases in the middle. In nucleotides, the CDR3 is TGTGCCAGCTCCGTCAGGGGAGAAGAGACCCAGTACTTC. It encodes CASSVRGEETQYF.